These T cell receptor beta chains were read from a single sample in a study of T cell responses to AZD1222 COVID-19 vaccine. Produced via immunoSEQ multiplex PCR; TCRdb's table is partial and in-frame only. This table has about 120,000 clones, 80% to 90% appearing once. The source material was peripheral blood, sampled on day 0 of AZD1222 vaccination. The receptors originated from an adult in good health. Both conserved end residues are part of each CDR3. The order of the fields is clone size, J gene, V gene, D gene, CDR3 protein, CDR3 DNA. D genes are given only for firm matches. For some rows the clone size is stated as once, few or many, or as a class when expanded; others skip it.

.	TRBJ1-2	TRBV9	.	CASSIGTSSSGYTF	TGTGCCAGCAGCATTGGGACAAGCAGCAGTGGCTACACCTTC
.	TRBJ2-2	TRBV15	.	CATSRDQARSNTGELFF	TGTGCCACCAGCAGAGATCAGGCTAGATCAAACACCGGGGAGCTGTTTTTT
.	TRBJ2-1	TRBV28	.	CASSSSAFEQFF	TGTGCCAGCAGTTCATCGGCCTTTGAGCAGTTCTTC
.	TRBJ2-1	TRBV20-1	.	CSARMAGEQFF	TGCAGTGCCCGTATGGCAGGGGAGCAGTTCTTC
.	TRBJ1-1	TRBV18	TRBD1	CASSRGGSEAFF	TGTGCCAGCTCACGAGGGGGCTCAGAAGCTTTCTTT
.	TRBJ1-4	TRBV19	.	CATSEGEKLFF	TGTGCCACCTCCGAAGGTGAAAAACTGTTTTTT
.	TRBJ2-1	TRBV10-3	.	CAINRGSGNEQFF	TGTGCCATCAACCGGGGGTCTGGCAATGAGCAGTTCTTC
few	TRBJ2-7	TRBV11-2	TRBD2	CASSSGLAGSYEQYF	TGTGCCAGCAGTTCCGGACTAGCGGGGTCCTACGAGCAGTACTTC
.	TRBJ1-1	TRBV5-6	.	CASSLFGPNTEAFF	TGTGCCAGCAGCTTATTTGGCCCGAACACTGAAGCTTTCTTT
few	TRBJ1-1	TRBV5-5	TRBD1	CASSLGGFRGPSGRNTEAFF	TGTGCCAGCAGCTTGGGGGGCTTCAGGGGGCCCTCGGGGAGGAACACTGAAGCTTTCTTT
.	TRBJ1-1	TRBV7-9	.	CASSLRAGVNTEAFF	TGTGCCAGCAGCTTAAGAGCCGGGGTGAACACTGAAGCTTTCTTT
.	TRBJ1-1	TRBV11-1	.	CASSLEATNTEAFF	TGTGCCAGCAGCTTAGAGGCCACTAACACTGAAGCTTTCTTT
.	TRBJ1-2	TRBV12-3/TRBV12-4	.	CASSLGGGSGYTF	TGTGCCAGCAGTTTAGGAGGGGGAAGCGGCTACACCTTC
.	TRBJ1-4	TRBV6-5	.	CASKRSTNEKLFF	TGTGCCAGCAAGAGATCGACTAATGAAAAACTGTTTTTT
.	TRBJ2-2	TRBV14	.	CASSQDLRTGELFF	TGTGCCAGCAGCCAAGACTTAAGGACCGGGGAGCTGTTTTTT
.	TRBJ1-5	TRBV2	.	CASSEVRGQPQHF	TGTGCCAGCAGTGAAGTCAGGGGACAGCCCCAGCATTTT
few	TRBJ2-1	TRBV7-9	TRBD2	CASSPRLAGERIYNEQFF	TGTGCCAGCAGCCCCCGACTAGCGGGAGAAAGAATCTACAATGAGCAGTTCTTC
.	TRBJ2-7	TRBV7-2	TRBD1	CASSTRTGYEQYF	TGTGCCAGCAGCACCCGGACAGGGTACGAGCAGTACTTC
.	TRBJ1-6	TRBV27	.	CASSFWGGDSPLHF	TGTGCCAGCAGTTTTTGGGGGGGGGATTCACCCCTCCACTTT
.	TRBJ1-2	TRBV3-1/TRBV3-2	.	CASSQLEVNYGYTF	TGTGCCAGCAGCCAACTCGAGGTTAACTATGGCTACACCTTC
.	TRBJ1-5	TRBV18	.	CASSPAGAGLVDQPQHF	TGTGCCAGCTCACCGGCGGGGGCCGGATTAGTCGATCAGCCCCAGCATTTT
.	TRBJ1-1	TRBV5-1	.	CASSAGVNTEAFF	TGCGCCAGCAGCGCGGGAGTGAACACTGAAGCTTTCTTT
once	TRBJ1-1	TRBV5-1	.	CASSLAVTPTEAFF	TGCGCCAGCAGCTTGGCCGTGACACCTACTGAAGCTTTCTTT
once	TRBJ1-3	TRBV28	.	CASSRTVSGNTIYF	TGTGCCAGCAGTCGGACAGTCTCTGGAAACACCATATATTTT
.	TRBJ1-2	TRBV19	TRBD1	CASSMGQRGVYGYTF	TGTGCCAGTAGTATGGGACAGCGCGGGGTCTATGGCTACACCTTC
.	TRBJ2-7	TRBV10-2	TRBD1	CASSARGTGSYEQYF	TGCGCCAGCAGCGCCAGGGGGACAGGGTCCTACGAGCAGTACTTC
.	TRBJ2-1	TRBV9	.	CASTLWRSSYNEQFF	TGTGCCAGCACCCTCTGGCGGTCCTCCTACAATGAGCAGTTCTTC
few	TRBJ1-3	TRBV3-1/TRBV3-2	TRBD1	CASSPYRDSSGNTIYF	TGTGCCAGCAGCCCCTACCGGGACAGCTCTGGAAACACCATATATTTT
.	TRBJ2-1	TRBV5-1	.	CASSPAGNEQFF	TGCGCCAGCAGCCCGGCGGGTAATGAGCAGTTCTTC
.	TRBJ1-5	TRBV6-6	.	CASSPMTGVLGGNQPQHF	TGTGCCAGCAGTCCAATGACGGGGGTCTTAGGGGGCAATCAGCCCCAGCATTTT
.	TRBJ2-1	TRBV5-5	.	CASSLGGSAYNEQFF	TGTGCCAGCAGCTTGGGGGGGAGCGCCTACAATGAGCAGTTCTTC
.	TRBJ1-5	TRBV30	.	CAWSEMGNQPQHF	TGTGCCTGGAGTGAGATGGGCAATCAGCCCCAGCATTTT
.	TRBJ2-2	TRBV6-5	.	CASRVGPSPAGELFF	TGTGCCAGCAGGGTGGGACCAAGCCCCGCCGGGGAGCTGTTTTTT
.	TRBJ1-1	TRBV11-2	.	CASSFQANTEAFF	TGTGCCAGCAGCTTCCAAGCGAACACTGAAGCTTTCTTT
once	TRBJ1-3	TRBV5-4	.	CASSPDLTGGNTIYF	TGTGCCAGCAGCCCAGATTTAACGGGAGGAAACACCATATATTTT
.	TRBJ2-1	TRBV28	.	CASSHFRLGSRGSYNEQFF	TGTGCCAGCAGCCACTTTAGGTTGGGGTCTAGGGGGTCCTACAATGAGCAGTTCTTC
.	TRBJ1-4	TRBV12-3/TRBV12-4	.	CASSLEGVEKLFF	TGTGCCAGCAGTTTAGAGGGAGTTGAAAAACTGTTTTTT
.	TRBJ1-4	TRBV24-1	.	CATSDKGAGEKLFF	TGTGCCACCAGTGATAAGGGTGCCGGTGAAAAACTGTTTTTT
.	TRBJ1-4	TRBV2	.	CAITPRTGYYNEKLFF	TGTGCCATCACCCCCAGGACCGGCTACTATAATGAAAAACTGTTTTTT
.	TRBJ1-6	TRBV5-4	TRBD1	CASSSGQGPRTLHF	TGTGCCAGCAGCTCCGGACAGGGGCCTAGGACCCTCCACTTT
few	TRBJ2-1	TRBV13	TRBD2	CASSLIAGGYNEQFF	TGTGCCAGCAGCTTAATAGCGGGGGGCTACAATGAGCAGTTCTTC
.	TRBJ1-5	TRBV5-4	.	CASSLAGYNQPQHF	TGTGCCAGCAGCTTAGCCGGGTACAATCAGCCCCAGCATTTT
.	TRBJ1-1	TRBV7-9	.	CASSLAPLGQALNTEAFF	TGTGCCAGCAGCTTAGCCCCATTGGGGCAGGCATTGAACACTGAAGCTTTCTTT
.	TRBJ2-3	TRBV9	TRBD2	CASSSLGGAYTQYF	TGTGCCAGCAGCTCCCTCGGGGGGGCCTATACGCAGTATTTT
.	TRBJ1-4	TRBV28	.	CASSLLDTLNEKLFF	TGTGCCAGCAGTTTGCTGGACACCCTTAATGAAAAACTGTTTTTT
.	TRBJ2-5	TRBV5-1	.	CASSPHQAGQETQYF	TGCGCCAGCAGCCCCCACCAAGCGGGTCAAGAGACCCAGTACTTC
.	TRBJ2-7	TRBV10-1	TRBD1	CASSERGGTGCEQYF	TGCGCCAGCAGTGAGCGGGGTGGGACAGGGTGCGAGCAGTACTTC
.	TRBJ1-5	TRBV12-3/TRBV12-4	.	CASTIDSNQPQHF	TGTGCCAGCACGATAGATAGCAATCAGCCCCAGCATTTT
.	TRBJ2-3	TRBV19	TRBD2	CASSSAGASGSLDTQYF	TGTGCCAGTAGCTCGGCCGGGGCTAGCGGGAGTCTGGATACGCAGTATTTT
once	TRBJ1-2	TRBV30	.	CAWSVGQVTNYGYTF	TGTGCCTGGAGTGTAGGGCAAGTCACTAACTATGGCTACACCTTC
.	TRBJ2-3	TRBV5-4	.	CASSPRTEADTQYF	TGTGCCAGCAGCCCCAGGACAGAAGCAGATACGCAGTATTTT
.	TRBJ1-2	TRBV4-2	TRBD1	CASSQDGVWQGDYGYTF	TGTGCCAGCAGCCAAGATGGGGTATGGCAGGGGGACTATGGCTACACCTTC
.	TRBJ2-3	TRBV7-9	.	CASSLSGNTDTQYF	TGTGCCAGCAGCTTATCGGGTAACACAGATACGCAGTATTTT